This T cell receptor beta chain was obtained from a study of shared clonotypes between healthy human individuals. Germline loops: CDR1 MDHEN, CDR2 SYDVKM. The CDR3 is 18 amino acids. After removal of 2 bases from V and 0 bases from J, the junction contained 6 bases not matched to a gene. Profiling relied on immunoSEQ multiplex PCR, and the TCRdb table lists in-frame clones only, not all of them. This sample has approximately 1,000,000 clones, with about 72% found just once. Sequencing was carried out using memory CD4+ T cells from PBMCs. Subset specified: CD45RA-negative fraction. J is TRBJ2-4 and V is TRBV28, with 11 bases that match TRBD2. The source is a man aged 18 to 30 in good health. Some clones in this sample may be carry-over from other donors' samples. DNA of the CDR3: TGTGCCAGCAGTTTAGGTAGCGGGAGGGCGGGAGCCAAAAACATTCAGTACTTC. Protein sequence: CASSLGSGRAGAKNIQYF.